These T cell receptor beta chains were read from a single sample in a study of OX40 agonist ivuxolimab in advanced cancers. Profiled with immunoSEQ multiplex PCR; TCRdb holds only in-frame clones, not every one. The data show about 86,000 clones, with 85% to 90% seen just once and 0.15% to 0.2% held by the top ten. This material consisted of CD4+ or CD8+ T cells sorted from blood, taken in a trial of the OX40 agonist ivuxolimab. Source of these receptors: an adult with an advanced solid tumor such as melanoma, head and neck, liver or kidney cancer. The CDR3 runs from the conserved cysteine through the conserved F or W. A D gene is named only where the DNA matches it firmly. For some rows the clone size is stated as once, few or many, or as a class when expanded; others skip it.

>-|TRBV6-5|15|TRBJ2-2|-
TGTGCCAGCAGTTACTCGCTCGGGGATACCGGGGAGCTGTTTTTT
CASSYSLGDTGELFF
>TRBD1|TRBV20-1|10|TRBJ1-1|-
TGCAGTGTAGGGGGCGTAGGGGCTTTCTTT
CSVGGVGAFF
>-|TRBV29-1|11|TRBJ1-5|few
TGCAGCGTTGGGAGGGATTCGCCCCAGCATTTT
CSVGRDSPQHF
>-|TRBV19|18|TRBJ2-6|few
TGTGCCAGTAGTGTCCGAAGACAGGGAGGAACTGGGGCCAACGTCCTGACTTTC
CASSVRRQGGTGANVLTF
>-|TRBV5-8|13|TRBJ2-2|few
TGTGCCAGCAGCCCCAGGTCTTTCGGGGAGCTGTTTTTT
CASSPRSFGELFF
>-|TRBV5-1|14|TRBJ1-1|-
TGCGCCAGCAGCTGGAGCCCAGGGACCCCTGAAGCTTTCTTT
CASSWSPGTPEAFF
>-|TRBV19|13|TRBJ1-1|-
TGTGCCAGTTCCAGATTTAGGTTCCCTGAAGCTTTCTTT
CASSRFRFPEAFF
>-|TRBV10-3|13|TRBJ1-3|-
TGTGCCATCAGTGCCGCATCTGGAAACACCATATATTTT
CAISAASGNTIYF
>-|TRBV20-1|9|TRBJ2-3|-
TGCAGCCCCCCCGGTACGCAGTATTTT
CSPPGTQYF
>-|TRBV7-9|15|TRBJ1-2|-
TGTGCCAGCAGCTTAATGGGGGCCGCCGGCTATGGCTACACCTTC
CASSLMGAAGYGYTF
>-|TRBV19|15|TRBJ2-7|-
TGTGCCAGTAGTATCCAACCGGGGGCACCCTACGAGCAGTACTTC
CASSIQPGAPYEQYF
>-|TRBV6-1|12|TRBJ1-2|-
TGTGCCAGCAGTCCTGACTCCTATGGCTACACCTTC
CASSPDSYGYTF
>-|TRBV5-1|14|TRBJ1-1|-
TGCGCCAGCAGCTTGACGGGGAAGAACACTGAAGCTTTCTTT
CASSLTGKNTEAFF
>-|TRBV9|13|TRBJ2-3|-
TGTGCCAGCAGCGCCGACGTCACAGATACGCAGTATTTT
CASSADVTDTQYF
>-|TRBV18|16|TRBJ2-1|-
TGTGCCAGCTCAGATATACAGAGTAGGGACTACAATGAGCAGTTCTTC
CASSDIQSRDYNEQFF
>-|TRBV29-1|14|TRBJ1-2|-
TGCAGCGCCCAAAGAGGGCAGACCCCTCGGGGCTACACCTTC
CSAQRGQTPRGYTF
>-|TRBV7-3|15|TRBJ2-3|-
TGTGCCAGCAGCTCCTCCTGGACTAGCACAGATACGCAGTATTTT
CASSSSWTSTDTQYF
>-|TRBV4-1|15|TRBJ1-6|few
TGCGCCAGCAGCCTAGGGTGGACAGCAAATTCACCCCTCCACTTT
CASSLGWTANSPLHF
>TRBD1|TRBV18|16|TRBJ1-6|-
TGTGCCAGCTCACCATCTTCCGGGACAGGGGACTCACCCCTCCACTTT
CASSPSSGTGDSPLHF
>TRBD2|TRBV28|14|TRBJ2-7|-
TGTGCCAGCAGAGATAGCGGGAGCCGTTACGAGCAGTACTTC
CASRDSGSRYEQYF
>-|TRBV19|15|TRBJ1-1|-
TGTGCCAGTAGTATCGCCGGCGCTATGAACACTGAAGCTTTCTTT
CASSIAGAMNTEAFF
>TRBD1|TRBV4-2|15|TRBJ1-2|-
TGTGCCAGCAGCCAACTAGGACAGGCTAACTATGGCTACACCTTC
CASSQLGQANYGYTF